This TCR beta chain was recovered during a study of cytomegalovirus exposure and HLA in healthy donors (dated by TCRdb to about 2017). Regarding the study in general: According to an earlier analysis of 550 to 750 of the donors, some 170 million T cells yielded roughly 110 million unique TCR beta sequences and roughly 280 Gb of sequence data. Roughly 300 gigabases of sequencing data and 70 million to 100 million unique TCR sequences made up an early release that covered several hundred HLA-typed donors. Of the 398 genotyped donors, 81% fell in the genetic ancestry cluster associated with self-reported Caucasian donors. The study aimed to test whether cataloging public T cell receptors could reveal signatures of past pathogen exposure. The study used immunosequencing to profile the T cell repertoires of some 600 subjects and linked those repertoires to cytomegalovirus serostatus. Besides the first cohort of more than 650 subjects, a separate validation cohort made up of 120 different subjects was used. To predict cytomegalovirus infection status, the study combined high-throughput TCR immunosequencing, statistical association of individual TCRs with disease status, and machine learning. In a later analysis, previously published TCR beta repertoires from some 640 donors were re-analyzed and high-resolution HLA genotyping was added so that TCR occurrence patterns could be studied. Rather than using new phenotypic data, the later analysis identified candidate immune exposures from TCR beta sequences and from how often those sequences occurred across donors. An earlier analysis of fewer than 700 of the donors applied high-throughput TCR beta sequencing to assess whether each TCR beta V gene segment acted as functional or pseudogenic. Donor age, sex, ethnicity and CMV serostatus were collected together with the repertoire data. A later genetic analysis took genome-wide SNP genotypes for about three fifths of the 666 donors and used that subset as a discovery cohort. Every repertoire in the discovery cohort had been generated on one and the same sequencing platform. HLA typing covered class I and class II loci at four-digit resolution. The number of typed donors differed by locus: roughly 629-640 for A, B, C, DRB1 and DQB1; 500 to 550 for DQA1; 600 to 610 for DPA1; and about 450 for DPB1. About 5 DR-DQ haplotypes were handled as single units for association and clustering, since linkage in the cohort was strong. Across some 400 genotyped donors of the cohort, an average of approximately 220,000 unique TCR beta nucleotide sequences per donor were sequenced, and approximately 17% of those sequences were non-productive. What the work shows at the level of the full study, not this receptor alone: A further reported finding was that TCR beta sequences accurately predicted the HLA-A and HLA-B alleles for most subjects in the first cohort. A few of the identified cytomegalovirus-associated TCR beta chains were confirmed in vitro to be specific for cytomegalovirus antigens. The presence/absence analyses assumed that sequencing depth was roughly uniform across donors, and that assumption may not be true. This cohort had only TCR beta chains sequenced, and the lack of alpha or paired-chain data limited which features could be detected. Cytomegalovirus status was reported to be diagnosed by the classifier with high specificity and sensitivity in both the original and validation cohorts. While some public TCRs were present in many individuals, most TCR sequences turned up only very rarely across donors. Most CMV-associated TCR beta chains appeared to be HLA-restricted in a later analysis, and the HLA associations seemed to be driven largely by CMV exposure. A later analysis associated about 17,000 TCR beta sequences with specific HLA alleles at a false discovery rate of 0.05. In a later analysis, HLA-associated TCR beta chains were found to be more clonally expanded and to have lower generation probabilities than equally common non-associated chains. According to a later analysis, TCR association rates differed among HLA loci, with DRB1 alleles showing the most associated TCRs and HLA-C alleles showing the fewest. According to a later analysis, parvovirus B19, influenza, CMV and Epstein-Barr virus appeared linked to several top co-occurrence clusters. According to the authors, the approach could potentially be generalized to other disease states and immunological phenotypes. Because HLA typing was missing for some donors at each locus, association tests included only the typed subset. Linkage disequilibrium might explain the correlated functional status among segregating V segments, but an unknown experimental factor could not be excluded. A later genetic analysis associated a missense DCLRE1C variant with V-gene and J-gene trimming of TCR beta chains, and an independent cohort replicated the association. The earlier analysis of 587 of the donors excluded approximately 17 rarely observed V segments, including chromosome 9 orphons, because counts were too low. Because the 87-base-pair reads could not distinguish some IMGT-functional V segments, including TRBV6-2 and TRBV6-3, those segments were excluded. CMV serostatus was the only immune exposure information available for the cohort. Compared with the approximately 670-donor mean, donors in an Asian-associated ancestry cluster had fewer N-insertions in productive TCRs, according to a later genetic analysis. Broadly in line with IMGT annotations, most TCR beta V segments showed up in productive rearrangements about 87% or about 30% of the time in an earlier analysis of some 590 of the donors. The sequencing pipeline was judged likely to have produced a cluster of highly shared sequence variants as a technical artifact. The study listed 150 to 200 TCR beta chains as associated with cytomegalovirus. When HLA alleles, especially DR and DQ, strongly co-occurred, attributing TCR associations to individual alleles was difficult.

Library method: the immunoSEQ multiplex PCR assay. The multiplex PCR relied on a mix of 60 forward primers for TCR Vbeta segments and 13 reverse primers for TCR Jbeta segments. The CDR3 region of rearranged TCR beta genes was amplified from genomic DNA by a multiplex PCR assay. The amplified TCR beta libraries were sequenced on the Illumina HiSeq System as 87-base-pair reads. In the original analysis: A later analysis counted tens of millions of unique TCR beta chains across the approximately 700 repertoires, and 10 million to 11 million of these chains were shared by at least two donors. A nearest-neighbor algorithm error-corrected the raw reads and collapsed the reads into unique sequences, merging closely related sequences to remove PCR and sequencing errors. To assign V, D and J gene segments, CDR3 sequences were aligned to IMGT reference sequences. For a sequence to be retained, at least a six-nucleotide match to both a V gene segment and a J gene segment was required. A rearrangement was called productive if the CDR3 had no stop codons and remained in frame with V and J, and every other rearrangement was called non-productive. CDR3 was defined according to IMGT convention as the region running from the second conserved V-encoded cysteine to the conserved J-encoded phenylalanine. The earlier analysis of roughly 590 of the donors excluded any sequence lacking an unambiguous match to a single V gene segment. An earlier analysis of a few hundred of the donors called V segments functional above 56.7% productive rearrangements and segregating when the between-donor standard deviation exceeded 5%. A statistical classification framework was built for diagnosing cytomegalovirus status from the catalog of TCR beta chain sequences. In a later analysis, V and J genes were assigned by comparing TCR nucleotide sequences against IMGT/GENE-DB human TR gene sequences. Using the TCRdist pipeline, a later analysis assigned CDR3 sequences along with most-parsimonious VDJ recombination scenarios. In a later analysis, each TCR beta chain was defined by its CDR3 amino acid sequence together with its V-gene family, and reads lacking a unique V-gene family were excluded. To address suspected cross-contamination and a sequencing artifact, a later analysis removed around 590 highly shared, low-generation-probability nucleotide sequences. In a later analysis, a clonal expansion index was calculated for each public chain from normalized within-repertoire ranks of inferred template counts. A later analysis computed generation probabilities with a VDJ recombination model fitted to out-of-frame rearrangements, and checked the results against IGoR. In a later analysis, TCR-TCR, TCR-HLA and TCR-CMV co-occurrence was scored with hypergeometric tests, and a repertoire-size bias correction was applied to TCR pairs. In a later analysis, false discovery rates were estimated by permuting HLA or CMV assignments 20 times. In a later analysis, co-occurring TCRs were grouped with DBSCAN, and TCRdist sequence similarity was added when clustering was performed within HLA-allele-positive subsets. Repertoires with fewer than 30,000 or more than 120,000 public chains, plus five repertoires with anomalous nucleotide sharing, were excluded from co-occurrence clustering. TCRdb's version of the immuneACCESS table is confined to in-frame rearrangements and falls short of the full clone set. An unresolved V gene accounts for under half of the shortfall where checked; the remainder is of unknown origin. V, J and clone size were drawn from that table, and D and trimming were deduced from the DNA. Here the sample has roughly 140,000 clones; 64% occur a single time. About 2.9% of the sample goes to the ten largest clones.

The cohort consisted of approximately 690 healthy bone marrow donors. At the time of sampling, every cohort member was nominally healthy, though immune exposures that went unrecorded were likely present. The donor tested CMV seropositive, placing the donor among the 290 or so seropositive members of the cohort. Each donor provided a peripheral blood sample, and peripheral blood mononuclear cells were used for TCR beta sequencing. The Qiagen DNeasy Blood Extraction Kit was used to extract genomic DNA from the blood cell samples. There are 15 amino acids in the CDR3, from cysteine to phenylalanine inclusive. Solely the CDR3 DNA is kept, with 45 bases framed from the first base. CDR1 MGHRA and CDR2 YSYEKL are derived from the germline V gene. V has 6 bases trimmed and J has 0 bases trimmed; junction bases matching no gene number 5. Comment on this clone: No cognate antigen has been identified for it. No qualities accompany the bases; no much larger clone lies one base away.

Sample: PBMCs. The sequence is built from TRBV4-1 and TRBJ1-3; the central 7 bases match TRBD1. The TCR sequence derives from a woman aged 25 to 39 in good health and CMV-seropositive. In nucleotide form, the sequence is TGCGCCAGCAGGCAGCAGGGGGGCTCTGGAAACACCATATATTTT. This encodes CASRQQGGSGNTIYF.